A single sample gave rise to the 22 T cell receptor beta chains below, sequenced in a study of blood T cell repertoires in COVID-19. Clones were sequenced by immunoSEQ multiplex PCR, and TCRdb holds only the in-frame ones, with some missing. The table has about 67,000 clones, 79% seen once; the top ten hold just under 6.5%. The sample was peripheral blood. These receptors all stem from a woman in her sixties with acute or convalescent COVID-19.

The chain carries TRBV6-6 and TRBJ2-1, with 9 bases matching TRBD1. The CDR3 is 15 residues long. The junction had 8 bases not matched to a gene; V was cut back by 7 bases and J by 4 bases. Germline V gene data show CDR1 as MNHNY and CDR2 as SVGAGI (reference sequence). This CDR3 is CASTLEGTGYNEQFF. The CDR3 DNA follows: TGTGCCAGCACCCTCGAGGGGACAGGGTACAATGAGCAGTTCTTC.

V usage is TRBV5-1 and J usage is TRBJ2-7; 8 bases fit TRBD1. V dropped 4 bases and J dropped 3; count of bases not matched to a gene: 6. The CDR3 length is 14 residues. Germline V gene sequence: CDR1 SGHRS, CDR2 YFSETQ. CDR3: CASSKGTGYYEQYF. In DNA, the CDR3 is TGCGCCAGCAGCAAGGGGACAGGATACTACGAGCAGTACTTC.

V gene TRBV7-9 combines with J gene TRBJ2-1; 7 bases map to TRBD1. CDR1 and CDR2 from the germline V gene are SEHNR and FQNEAQ (reference sequence). This CDR3 comprises 14 residues. V was pared by 5 bases and J by 8 bases, with 9 bases of the junction left unmatched. The CDR3 reads CASSPGTAGDEQFF. In DNA, the CDR3 is TGTGCCAGCAGCCCCGGGACAGCAGGGGATGAGCAGTTCTTC. The entire variable domain, with the rest obtained from reference TRBV7-9 and TRBJ2-1, is as follows: DTGVSQNPRHKITKRGQNVTFRCDPISEHNRLYWYRQTLGQGPEFLTYFQNEAQLEKSRLLSDRFSAERPKGSFSTLEIQRTEQGDSAMYLCASSPGTAGDEQFFGPGTRLTVL.

This chain links TRBV7-9 with TRBJ1-2; 10 nucleotides agree with TRBD1. Per the germline V gene, CDR1 is SEHNR and CDR2 is FQNEAQ (reference sequence). This CDR3 spans 14 amino acids. Germline trimming cut 1 base from V and 8 bases from J; bases unmatched to any gene: 4. The CDR3 DNA reads TGTGCCAGCAGCTTAGTAGGGACAGGGGACGGCTACACCTTC. This sequence encodes CASSLVGTGDGYTF.

The chain has TRBV5-4 and TRBJ2-7; TRBD2 matches at 14 bases. Germline CDR1 is SGHNT and CDR2 is YYREEE (reference sequence). Trimming took 3 bases from V and 4 from J; bases not matched to a gene: 6. The CDR3 runs to 16 residues. CDR3 in amino acids: CASSSRTSGGWYEQYF. In DNA, the CDR3 is TGTGCCAGCAGCTCCCGGACTAGCGGGGGGTGGTACGAGCAGTACTTC.

The V and J genes are TRBV29-1 and TRBJ2-7; D may be TRBD2 (6 bases). Deletions cut 4 bases from V and 6 bases from J, with 19 bases between. Germline V gene sequence: CDR1 SQVTM, CDR2 ANQGSEA. The CDR3 spans 14 residues. This CDR3 is CSVVAAGASGEQYF. The CDR3 nucleotides are TGCAGCGTTGTAGCGGCAGGCGCTTCGGGCGAGCAGTACTTC.

J is TRBJ1-1 and V is TRBV15, with a tentative D call TRBD1 (5 bases). The CDR3 runs 15 residues. Germline V gene sequence: CDR1 LNHNV, CDR2 YYDKDF (reference sequence). The ends were cut back, 0 bases at V and 0 bases at J, with 8 bases in the middle. CDR3 sequence reads: CATSRDNRLNTEAFF. The CDR3 bases are TGTGCCACCAGCAGAGATAACAGGTTGAACACTGAAGCTTTCTTT.

The V and J genes are TRBV2 and TRBJ2-3; 12 bases match TRBD2. CDR1 and CDR2 (germline): SNHLY, FYNNEI. There are 16 residues in the CDR3. V shed 0 bases, J shed 5 bases, and the junction held 3 bases outside the gene matches. The CDR3 region is CASSEATSGGQDTQYF. Written as DNA, the CDR3 is TGTGCCAGCAGTGAAGCTACTAGCGGGGGGCAAGATACGCAGTATTTT.

This chain links TRBV19 with TRBJ1-5; TRBD1 is a possible D gene (5 bases). The CDR3 length is 14 residues. The V gene's germline CDR1 is LNHDA and CDR2 SQIVND (reference sequence). V was cut by 7 bases and J by 9 bases, with 19 bases left in between. CDR3 residues: CASKSQRTQGPQHF. In DNA form, the CDR3 reads TGTGCCAGTAAGTCTCAGAGGACCCAGGGGCCCCAGCATTTT.

V and J are TRBV12-5 and TRBJ2-7; TRBD1 aligns across 10 bases. J was trimmed by 6 bases and V by 8 bases; bases with no gene match: 4. Germline V gene sequence: CDR1 LGHNT, CDR2 FRNRAP. The CDR3 is 12 residues long. The CDR3 spells CASRTGGLEQYF. CDR3 bases: TGTGCTAGTCGGACAGGGGGACTCGAGCAGTACTTC.

This sequence joins TRBV7-2 and TRBJ2-7; D not resolved. V was pared by 1 base and J by 3 bases, with 13 bases between. The CDR3 sequence is 15 residues long. Germline V gene lookup returns CDR1 SGHTA and CDR2 FQGNSA. CDR3 region: CASSLEGGNLYEQYF. CDR3 DNA sequence: TGTGCCAGCAGCTTAGAAGGCGGAAACCTCTACGAGCAGTACTTC.

CDR3 protein: CASSSTEASGHNEQFF. CDR3 DNA: TGTGCCAGCAGTTCGACGGAGGCGAGTGGGCACAATGAGCAGTTCTTC. The rearrangement uses TRBV27 and TRBJ2-1, with D tentatively TRBD2 (5 bases). Germline V gene lookup returns CDR1 MNHEY and CDR2 SMNVEV (reference sequence). The CDR3 covers 16 residues. Deletions cut 4 bases from V and 5 bases from J, with 18 bases between.

The V call is TRBV6-1, the J call TRBJ2-7; 7 bases are a match to TRBD2. Germline V CDR1 and CDR2: MNHNS, SASEGT. Germline trimming cut 3 bases from V and 1 base from J; bases unmatched to any gene: 6. The CDR3 is 15 residues long. The CDR3 here is CASSEGLAESYEQYF. The DNA of the CDR3 is TGTGCCAGCAGTGAGGGGCTAGCGGAATCCTACGAGCAGTACTTC.

The chain links TRBV19 to TRBJ2-3; D remains unclear. CDR3 length equals 14 residues. The germline gives CDR1 LNHDA, CDR2 SQIVND (reference sequence). V lost 6 bases to trimming and J lost 4 bases, with 14 bases between them. The DNA of the CDR3 is TGTGCCAGTAGGGCTGGCCAAAACGCAGATACGCAGTATTTT. This gives the protein CASRAGQNADTQYF.

This chain connects TRBV19 to TRBJ1-2; 9 bases align to TRBD1. CDR3 length: 14 amino acids. After removal of 5 bases from V and 3 bases from J, the junction contained 4 bases not matched to a gene. From germline, CDR1 is LNHDA and CDR2 SQIVND (reference sequence). Here the CDR3 DNA reads TGTGCCAGTAGTCCCCGGGACAGGGACTATGGCTACACCTTC. It encodes CASSPRDRDYGYTF. Supplemented by reference TRBV19 and TRBJ1-2, the full variable domain reads DGGITQSPKYLFRKEGQNVTLSCEQNLNHDAMYWYRQDPGQGLRLIYYSQIVNDFQKGDIAEGYSVSREKKESFPLTVTSAQKNPTAFYLCASSPRDRDYGYTFGSGTRLTVV.

The rearrangement joins TRBV19 to TRBJ1-4, with TRBD1 identical over 8 bases. Trimming took 5 bases from V and 5 from J; bases not matched to a gene: 7. The CDR3 totals 15 residues. Germline CDR1 is LNHDA and CDR2 is SQIVND (reference sequence). The CDR3 loop reads CASSPRDRQNEKLFF. The CDR3 coding sequence is TGTGCCAGTAGTCCCCGGGACAGGCAAAATGAAAAACTGTTTTTT. The full variable domain, rest sourced from reference TRBV19 and TRBJ1-4, is DGGITQSPKYLFRKEGQNVTLSCEQNLNHDAMYWYRQDPGQGLRLIYYSQIVNDFQKGDIAEGYSVSREKKESFPLTVTSAQKNPTAFYLCASSPRDRQNEKLFFGSGTQLSVL.

This clone was seen more than once but under ten times. The chain recombines TRBV6-5 with TRBJ1-3; D is unresolved. There are 11 residues in the CDR3. V was trimmed by 6 bases and J by 4 bases, leaving 4 bases between them. From germline, CDR1 is MNHEY and CDR2 SVGAGI. The CDR3 DNA follows: TGTGCCAGCAGGAGGGGAAACACCATATATTTT. The encoded protein is CASRRGNTIYF.

The chain combines TRBV3-1 (or the pseudogene TRBV3-2) with TRBJ1-1, with D uncertain. V was cut by 4 bases and J by 0 bases, with 9 bases left in between. CDR3 length equals 14 residues. Germline-derived CDR1 and CDR2 are LGHDT and YNNKEL (reference sequence). The CDR3 bases are TGTGCCAGCAGCCCTTCTCTAATGAACACTGAAGCTTTCTTT. Residues: CASSPSLMNTEAFF.

This clone came up a few times. V usage is TRBV5-4 and J usage is TRBJ2-3, with 12 bases matching TRBD1. The CDR3 has 15 residues. V shed 4 bases and J 5 bases; nucleotides not matched to a gene: 5. Germline-derived CDR1 and CDR2 are SGHNT and YYREEE (reference sequence). The CDR3 here is CASSLGTGGGDTQYF. The CDR3 DNA reads TGTGCCAGCAGCCTCGGGACAGGGGGCGGAGATACGCAGTATTTT.

V and J are TRBV5-1 and TRBJ2-2, with a possible D match to TRBD2 (6 bases). This CDR3 spans 15 amino acids. V dropped 0 bases and J dropped 0 bases, with 6 bases sitting between them. In germline, CDR1 is SGHRS, CDR2 YFSETQ. CDR3 sequence: CASSLGRANTGELFF. The DNA of the CDR3 is TGCGCCAGCAGCTTGGGGAGGGCGAACACCGGGGAGCTGTTTTTT.

The chain carries TRBV27 and TRBJ1-1; D uncertain. CDR1 and CDR2 (germline): MNHEY, SMNVEV (reference sequence). Deletions cut 7 bases from V and 0 bases from J, with 12 bases between. This CDR3 has 14 amino acids. CDR3 sequence reads: CASKFPGMNTEAFF. In nucleotides, the CDR3 is TGTGCCAGCAAGTTTCCGGGGATGAACACTGAAGCTTTCTTT.

The chain carries TRBV30 and TRBJ1-2; TRBD1 matches 7 bases. Germline values: CDR1 GTSNPN, CDR2 SVGIG (reference sequence). The junction had 2 bases not matched to a gene; V was cut back by 3 bases and J by 4 bases. CDR3 size: 12 residues. The CDR3 here is CAWRDRLYGYTF. CDR3 DNA sequence: TGTGCCTGGAGGGACAGGCTCTATGGCTACACCTTC. Using reference TRBV30 and TRBJ1-2 for the parts outside the CDR3, the full variable domain is SQTIHQWPATLVQPVGSPLSLECTVEGTSNPNLYWYRQAAGRGLQLLFYSVGIGQISSEVPQNLSASRPQDRQFILSSKKLLLSDSGFYLCAWRDRLYGYTFGSGTRLTVV.